Listed below are T cell receptor beta chains from one sample, sequenced in a study of blood T cell repertoires in COVID-19. Some clones are missing from TCRdb's copy, which holds only in-frame ones; the method was immunoSEQ multiplex PCR. The sample includes some 200,000 clones, roughly 90% of them seen just once. Input material: PBMCs or T cells enriched from blood (not recorded which). The receptors originated from a woman aged 18-29 years who had recovered from COVID-19. CDR3s include the opening cysteine and the closing phenylalanine or tryptophan. A D gene is named only where the DNA matches it firmly. Clone size is not always given. Where it is, it says once, few, many or a class for expanded clones.

D	size	V	J	DNA	CDR3
NA	NA	TRBV28	TRBJ1-2	TGTGCCAGCAGGGAGGGTTCAGGGAACTATGGCTACACCTTC	CASREGSGNYGYTF
NA	once	TRBV2	TRBJ1-2	TGTGCCAGCAGTGAGGGCTCTAACTATGGCTACACCTTC	CASSEGSNYGYTF
NA	once	TRBV4-1	TRBJ2-3	TGCGCCAGCAGCCCCCTTCACTCCTCCAGGGATACGCAGTATTTT	CASSPLHSSRDTQYF
NA	NA	TRBV24-1	TRBJ2-3	TGTGCCACCAGTGATTTGGGTTCCGGGGGTAGCACAGATACGCAGTATTTT	CATSDLGSGGSTDTQYF
NA	NA	TRBV19	TRBJ1-2	TGTGCCAGTAGTATAGTTTTTTCGGCACAGAACTATGGCTACACCTTC	CASSIVFSAQNYGYTF
TRBD1	NA	TRBV15	TRBJ1-1	TGTGCCACCAGCAGAGACATGGCAGGGGGCAGGGCTGAAGCTTTCTTT	CATSRDMAGGRAEAFF
NA	NA	TRBV5-1	TRBJ1-1	TGCGCCACCAAAAATTGGACGGGGGTGGCTGAAGCTTTCTTT	CATKNWTGVAEAFF
NA	NA	TRBV5-4	TRBJ1-1	TGTGCCAGCGCCCCTGCTTACATTACAGGGATTCCTGAAGCTTTCTTT	CASAPAYITGIPEAFF
NA	NA	TRBV6-5	TRBJ1-2	TGTGCCAGCAGACCCCGGGGGGGGCTAGATAAGGGCACCTTC	CASRPRGGLDKGTF
NA	NA	TRBV30	TRBJ2-6	TGTGCCTGGAGTGCAGGGATTTCTGGGGCCAACGTCCTGACTTTC	CAWSAGISGANVLTF
TRBD1	NA	TRBV5-4	TRBJ1-2	TGTGCCAGCAGTCCCCCGGGACAGCAAACTAACTATGGCTACACCTTC	CASSPPGQQTNYGYTF
TRBD1	NA	TRBV5-1	TRBJ1-1	TGCGCCAGCAGCCAGAGGACAGGTGAAGCTTTCTTT	CASSQRTGEAFF
TRBD1	NA	TRBV15	TRBJ2-7	TGTGCCACCAGCAGAGATAGGGGTGCCCGTCCCGACAGGGTCTACGAGCAGTACTTC	CATSRDRGARPDRVYEQYF
NA	once	TRBV14	TRBJ2-7	TGTGCCAGCAGCCTACTAGGGGCGGGGTTGTCCTACGAGCAGTACTTC	CASSLLGAGLSYEQYF
NA	NA	TRBV19	TRBJ2-7	TGTGCCAGTAGTTGGGGCCAGGATGGGGACGAGCAGTACTTC	CASSWGQDGDEQYF
NA	NA	TRBV4-1	TRBJ2-5	TGCGCCAGCAGCCAAATAGGTGGGGGAGCTAGCGCGATCCAAGAGACCCAGTACTTC	CASSQIGGGASAIQETQYF
NA	NA	TRBV6-4	TRBJ2-5	TGTGCCAGCAGGACAGGCAGCCAAGAGACCCAGTACTTC	CASRTGSQETQYF
TRBD1	NA	TRBV11-2	TRBJ2-1	TGTGCCAGCAGCTTAGGTCGGACAGGGGGCAATGAGCAGTTCTTC	CASSLGRTGGNEQFF
TRBD1	once	TRBV6-5	TRBJ2-1	TGTGCCAGCAGTTACTTGGAAGGGACAGGGGGGAATGAGCAGTTCTTC	CASSYLEGTGGNEQFF
TRBD1	NA	TRBV5-1	TRBJ2-1	TGCGCCAGCAGCTTGGCCGACAGGGATTACAATGAGCAGTTCTTC	CASSLADRDYNEQFF
NA	NA	TRBV21-1	TRBJ2-7	TGTGCCAGCAGCAAAACAGGGAAAACCTACGAGCAGTACTTC	CASSKTGKTYEQYF
TRBD2	NA	TRBV5-6	TRBJ2-5	TGTGCCAGCAGCGGAGAAAGCGGGGGGGCCGTGGAGACCCAGTACTTC	CASSGESGGAVETQYF
NA	few	TRBV4-1	TRBJ1-3	TGCGCCAGCAGCCAAGAAGAAGGACTCTCTGGAAACACCATATATTTT	CASSQEEGLSGNTIYF
NA	NA	TRBV11-2	TRBJ2-7	TGTGCCAGCAGCTCGAGAACCCGAATAGTAACAGGGTTGGTATACGAGCAGTACTTC	CASSSRTRIVTGLVYEQYF
TRBD2	NA	TRBV5-6	TRBJ2-7	TGTGCCAGCAGCCGCGGGGGGGCCCTCCACGAGCAGTACTTC	CASSRGGALHEQYF
NA	NA	TRBV9	TRBJ1-2	TGTGCCAGCAGCGGCGAGGCAGGGTCCGACTTC	CASSGEAGSDF
NA	NA	TRBV7-9	TRBJ2-7	TGTGCCAGCGGCCCCGGTGTAGGAGCAACATACGAGCAGTACTTC	CASGPGVGATYEQYF
TRBD2	NA	TRBV7-2	TRBJ2-1	TGTGCCAGCAGCTCCAAGACTAGCGGGGTAAGAAATGAGCAGTTCTTC	CASSSKTSGVRNEQFF
NA	NA	TRBV27	TRBJ2-1	TGTGCCAGCAGTTTATCCCGGGGGAGATACAATGAGCAGTTCTTC	CASSLSRGRYNEQFF
NA	NA	TRBV7-9	TRBJ1-4	TGTGCCAGCACCACGACATTTAGGGGAGAAAAACTGTTTTTT	CASTTTFRGEKLFF
NA	NA	TRBV19	TRBJ2-1	TGTGCCAGTAGCCTCCAGGGTTTCGGAGCAAATGAGCAGTTCTTC	CASSLQGFGANEQFF
TRBD1	NA	TRBV28	TRBJ1-5	TGTGCCAGCATCCCTGGAGGACAGGGAGGCAATCAGCCCCAGCATTTT	CASIPGGQGGNQPQHF
TRBD1	NA	TRBV19	TRBJ1-2	TGTGCCAGTAGCACTACCTATAACAGGGGGACTTATGGCTACACCTTC	CASSTTYNRGTYGYTF
NA	NA	TRBV7-2	TRBJ1-1	TGTGCCAGCAGCTTCGCCAGGGAATTAGGGGAAGCTTTCTTT	CASSFARELGEAFF
TRBD1	NA	TRBV6-5	TRBJ1-1	TGTGCCAGCCGAATCAGGGGGCTCGTCGACACTGAAGCTTTCTTT	CASRIRGLVDTEAFF
NA	NA	TRBV27	TRBJ1-1	TGTGCCAGCAGTTTTTCGGGGGTAACTGAAGCTTTCTTT	CASSFSGVTEAFF
NA	NA	TRBV7-6	TRBJ2-3	TGTGCCAGCAGCTTAGCGCCGGGTGGGCAGTATTTT	CASSLAPGGQYF
TRBD1	NA	TRBV30	TRBJ2-3	TGTGCCTGGAGTGACCGGGACAGATATACGCAGTATTTT	CAWSDRDRYTQYF
NA	once	TRBV18	TRBJ2-4	TGTGCCAGCTCAGCCGCTTTAGGGGATGGAAACATTCAGTACTTC	CASSAALGDGNIQYF
TRBD2	NA	TRBV3-1/TRBV3-2	TRBJ2-2	TGTGCCAGCAGCCAAACGGGGACTAGCGGCCCCGCGAACACCGGGGAGCTGTTTTTT	CASSQTGTSGPANTGELFF
TRBD1	NA	TRBV23-1	TRBJ1-1	TGCGCCAGCAGTCAATCGGACAGGTGTGAAGCTTTCTTT	CASSQSDRCEAFF